The 24 T cell receptor beta chains given below trace back to one sample, sequenced in a study of blood T cell repertoires in COVID-19. Using immunoSEQ multiplex PCR, the repertoire was profiled, and TCRdb retains in-frame clones only, with some absent. The sample records roughly 220,000 clones, 88% being singletons. Input material: PBMCs or T cells enriched from blood (not recorded which). The receptors here all came from a woman between 45 and 60 years old with acute COVID-19.

The rearrangement uses TRBV6-5 and TRBJ2-3, with 10 bases identical to TRBD1. V dropped 5 bases and J dropped 2; count of bases not matched to a gene: 4. Germline loops: CDR1 MNHEY, CDR2 SVGAGI. The CDR3 spans 15 residues. The CDR3 coding sequence is TGTGCCAGCAGTCGGGACAGGGGTTCCACAGATACGCAGTATTTT. It yields the protein CASSRDRGSTDTQYF.

CDR3 amino acids: CASSARGKAFF. CDR3 nucleotides: TGTGCCAGCAGTGCAAGGGGGAAAGCTTTCTTT. The gene calls are TRBV21-1 and TRBJ1-1; whether TRBD1, the table's D call, matches the DNA was not checked. TRBV21-1 is designated a pseudogene. The CDR3 totals 11 residues.

This chain uses TRBV9 with TRBJ2-1; 10 bases are a match to TRBD2. Per the germline V gene, CDR1 is SGDLS and CDR2 is YYNGEE. V shed 0 bases, J shed 0 bases, and the junction held 6 bases outside the gene matches. CDR3 length: 18 amino acids. DNA of the CDR3: TGTGCCAGCAGCGTAGCCCCTAGCGGGAGCCTCTCCTACAATGAGCAGTTCTTC. This translates into CASSVAPSGSLSYNEQFF.

V is TRBV7-9 and J is TRBJ2-3; 7 nucleotides match TRBD2. In germline, CDR1 is SEHNR, CDR2 FQNEAQ (reference sequence). The CDR3 contains 18 residues. The junction had 16 bases not matched to a gene; V was cut back by 5 bases and J by 2 bases. CDR3 amino acids: CASSLLPLAAGATDTQYF. CDR3 in DNA: TGTGCCAGCAGCCTCCTTCCCTTGGCTGCGGGAGCCACAGATACGCAGTATTTT. The full variable domain, rest sourced from reference TRBV7-9 and TRBJ2-3, is DTGVSQNPRHKITKRGQNVTFRCDPISEHNRLYWYRQTLGQGPEFLTYFQNEAQLEKSRLLSDRFSAERPKGSFSTLEIQRTEQGDSAMYLCASSLLPLAAGATDTQYFGPGTRLTVL.

CDR3 in amino acids: CASSLFRGLYNEQFF. The CDR3 nucleotides read TGTGCCAGCAGCTTATTCAGGGGTTTGTACAATGAGCAGTTCTTC. V gene TRBV11-2 combines with J gene TRBJ2-1, with a possible D match to TRBD1 (6 bases). In germline, CDR1 is SGHAT, CDR2 FQNNGV. Trimming removed 2 bases from V and 4 bases from J, with 12 bases in between. The CDR3 contains 15 residues.

The V and J genes are TRBV7-2 and TRBJ2-7; TRBD2 agrees at 9 bases. This CDR3 is 13 amino acids long. The trim removed 7 bases at V and 3 bases at J, leaving 4 bases unmatched. CDR1 is SGHTA, CDR2 FQGNSA, per germline. DNA for the CDR3: TGTGCCAGCACCGCGGGGGGGCTCTACGAGCAGTACTTC. It codes for CASTAGGLYEQYF.

The chain has TRBV28 and TRBJ1-5; D is possibly TRBD1 (5 bases). Germline V gives CDR1 MDHEN, CDR2 SYDVKM. The CDR3 covers 14 residues. V was cut by 6 bases and J by 6 bases, with 15 bases left in between. The DNA for the CDR3 is TGTGCCAGCAGCCTCGGGGGGGGATCTCAGCCCCAGCATTTT. Translated, it gives CASSLGGGSQPQHF.

V gene TRBV9 combines with J gene TRBJ1-2; 8 bases map to TRBD1. Germline CDR1 SGDLS, CDR2 YYNGEE. The CDR3 is 16 residues long. Germline trimming cut 3 bases from V and 6 bases from J; bases unmatched to any gene: 13. The CDR3 bases are TGTGCCAGCAGCGCAAGGGCAGGGGGCGACATGAATGGCTACACCTTC. Translation gives CASSARAGGDMNGYTF.

The chain has TRBV20-1 and TRBJ2-5, with a possible D match to TRBD2 (5 bases). Germline V lookup: CDR1 DFQATT, CDR2 SNEGSKA (reference sequence). The V gene lost 3 bases and the J gene lost 5 bases, with 13 bases spanning the gap. The CDR3 has 13 residues. The CDR3 here is CSASRIPGETQYF. The CDR3 nucleotides are TGCAGTGCTAGTCGAATCCCGGGGGAGACCCAGTACTTC.

The chain links TRBV9 to TRBJ2-7; D is perhaps TRBD1 (7 bases). This CDR3 spans 14 amino acids. V lost 4 bases to trimming and J lost 3 bases, with 14 bases between them. The V gene's germline CDR1 is SGDLS and CDR2 YYNGEE. The CDR3 loop reads CASSPPGGNYEQYF. The CDR3 DNA reads as TGTGCCAGCAGCCCACCAGGGGGGAACTACGAGCAGTACTTC.

The chain links TRBV28 to TRBJ1-3; tentatively, D is TRBD1 (5 bases). Germline V CDR1 and CDR2: MDHEN, SYDVKM. Trimming took off 2 bases at V and 3 bases at J, with 14 bases between the two ends. This CDR3 has 16 residues. The CDR3 sequence is CASSLPRGSGGNTIYF. The CDR3, as DNA: TGTGCCAGCAGTTTACCCCGGGGGTCTGGTGGAAACACCATATATTTT. Combining the CDR3 with reference TRBV28 and TRBJ1-3 gives the whole variable domain DVKVTQSSRYLVKRTGEKVFLECVQDMDHENMFWYRQDPGLGLRLIYFSYDVKMKEKGDIPEGYSVSREKKERFSLILESASTNQTSMYLCASSLPRGSGGNTIYFGEGSWLTVV.

This sequence joins TRBV4-1 and TRBJ1-4, with a weak D call TRBD1 (5 bases). V gave up 7 bases and J gave up 9 bases, with 15 bases separating them. Germline V gene sequence: CDR1 MGHRA, CDR2 YSYEKL. This CDR3 contains 13 residues. DNA for the CDR3: TGCGCCAGCACCGGGAGGGACGAGAAAAAACTGTTTTTT. Its protein is CASTGRDEKKLFF.

This chain links TRBV4-1 with TRBJ1-4; 7 bases map to TRBD1. The CDR3 covers 14 residues. The V gene end was trimmed by 3 bases and the J gene end by 5 bases; junction bases not matched to a gene: 3. Germline CDR1 reads MGHRA; CDR2 reads YSYEKL. The CDR3 protein is CASSQTGWNEKLFF. In DNA, the CDR3 is TGCGCCAGCAGCCAGACAGGGTGGAATGAAAAACTGTTTTTT.

Concerning this clone itself: Distinct nucleotide sequences in the sample also encode this CDR3. The chain uses TRBV11-2 and TRBJ1-1; D perhaps matches TRBD1 (5 bases). CDR3 length equals 12 residues. V lost 1 base and J 5 bases, leaving 5 bases between the germline ends. From germline, CDR1 is SGHAT and CDR2 FQNNGV. In DNA, the CDR3 is TGTGCCAGCAGCTTAGCAGGGACTGAAGCTTTCTTT. Translation gives CASSLAGTEAFF. The variable domain in full, completed from reference TRBV11-2 and TRBJ1-1, reads EAGVAQSPRYKIIEKRQSVAFWCNPISGHATLYWYQQILGQGPKLLIQFQNNGVVDDSQLPKDRFSAERLKGVDSTLKIQPAKLEDSAVYLCASSLAGTEAFFGQGTRLTVV.

CDR3 region: CASSLDPGQGGEKLFF. The DNA for the CDR3 is TGTGCCAGCAGCTTGGATCCAGGACAGGGAGGAGAAAAACTGTTTTTT. The chain employs TRBV5-4 and TRBJ1-4; 8 positions match TRBD1. The CDR3 runs to 16 residues. The V gene's germline CDR1 is SGHNT and CDR2 YYREEE (reference sequence). After removal of 0 bases from V and 8 bases from J, the junction contained 9 bases not matched to a gene. Filled out from reference TRBV5-4 and TRBJ1-4, the complete variable domain reads ETGVTQSPTHLIKTRGQQVTLRCSSQSGHNTVSWYQQALGQGPQFIFQYYREEENGRGNFPPRFSGLQFPNYSSELNVNALELDDSALYLCASSLDPGQGGEKLFFGSGTQLSVL.

The chain carries TRBV5-4 and TRBJ1-6, with D maybe TRBD1 (5 bases). The CDR3 consists of 13 residues. Germline-derived CDR1 and CDR2 are SGHNT and YYREEE (reference sequence). The germline V and J ends were trimmed by 0 bases and 9 bases, with 7 bases remaining between them. In nucleotides, the CDR3 is TGTGCCAGCAGCTTGGGAGACAGTTCACCCCTCCACTTT. Amino acid sequence: CASSLGDSSPLHF.

This chain uses TRBV27 with TRBJ2-5, with no clear D. Trimming took 10 bases from V and 0 from J, leaving 15 bases between them. The CDR3 is 14 residues long. Looked up from germline, CDR1 is MNHEY and CDR2 is SMNVEV (reference sequence). The DNA for the CDR3 is TGTGCCACCCAGTCCAAATTGTACCAAGAGACCCAGTACTTC. It specifies CATQSKLYQETQYF.

The rearrangement uses TRBV27 and TRBJ2-3, with 7 bases that match TRBD1. V gave up 6 bases and J gave up 1 base; unmatched junction bases: 7. The CDR3 loop spans 15 amino acids. CDR1 and CDR2 from the germline V gene are MNHEY and SMNVEV (reference sequence). The CDR3 bases are TGTGCCAGCAGCCTCGAGACAGGGCGCACAGATACGCAGTATTTT. Protein: CASSLETGRTDTQYF.

The CDR3 region is CASSWGGLARDTQYF. The CDR3 DNA reads TGTGCCAGCAGTTGGGGGGGACTAGCAAGGGATACGCAGTATTTT. This chain uses TRBV27 with TRBJ2-3, with 9 bases identical to TRBD2. The CDR3 has 15 residues. V trimming: 4 bases; J trimming: 6 bases; junction bases outside the gene matches: 8. Germline V gives CDR1 MNHEY, CDR2 SMNVEV (reference sequence).

This chain connects TRBV28 to TRBJ2-5; 9 bases align to TRBD1. J gave up 7 bases and V 6 bases, and 3 bases lay outside the gene matches. The V gene's germline CDR1 is MDHEN and CDR2 SYDVKM. The length of the CDR3 is 12 residues. The CDR3 DNA follows: TGTGCCAGCAGCTCGACAGGGGGGACCCAGTACTTC. It is translated as CASSSTGGTQYF.

Regarding this clone: Sequence at one end of the junction differs from germline and may be a read error. The chain recombines TRBV12-5 with TRBJ2-3, with 16 bases identical to TRBD2. This CDR3 region has 17 residues. Germline V gene lookup returns CDR1 LGHNT and CDR2 FRNRAP. Here the CDR3 reads CASGLVHGTSGRATLGF. The CDR3 DNA reads as TGTGCTAGTGGTTTGGTTCATGGGACTAGCGGGAGGGCCACATTGGGTTTT.

The chain is built from TRBV11-2 and TRBJ1-2; 10 bases fit TRBD1. CDR1 and CDR2 (germline): SGHAT, FQNNGV. V was pared by 4 bases and J by 0 bases, with 5 bases of the junction left unmatched. This CDR3 has 16 amino acids. This CDR3 is CASSSRTGGPNYGYTF. CDR3 DNA sequence: TGTGCCAGCAGCTCTAGGACAGGGGGTCCTAACTATGGCTACACCTTC.

The rearrangement links TRBV11-2 to TRBJ2-4; no reliable D call. This CDR3 region has 18 residues. Per germline, CDR1 SGHAT and CDR2 FQNNGV. V lost 1 base and J lost 2, with 18 bases in between. The CDR3 here is CASSLGGGLTVTKNIQYF. CDR3 coding DNA: TGTGCCAGCAGCTTAGGTGGCGGATTGACGGTGACCAAAAACATTCAGTACTTC.

The chain recombines TRBV3-1 (or the pseudogene TRBV3-2) with TRBJ2-7; 10 bases align to TRBD1. CDR1 and CDR2 (germline): LGHDT, YNNKEL (reference sequence). The CDR3 is made up of 18 amino acids. V dropped 1 base and J dropped 6; count of bases not matched to a gene: 15. Here the CDR3 DNA reads TGTGCCAGCAGCCAAGTAACGTGGGCCGGGACAGGGGTTCGCGAGCAGTACTTC. Translation gives CASSQVTWAGTGVREQYF.